This TCR beta chain was captured by sequencing in a study of blood T cells in healthy people across ages (dated by TCRdb to 2014 to 2015). Context from the whole study: In model experiments, template switching captured about one uniquely barcoded TCR beta cDNA molecule for every two T cells. To avoid experimental bias, donors of different ages were distributed randomly across sequencing lanes. Using the same blood draw, the study looked at two additional independent replicas of 1 million unique cDNA reads for two donors, one aged 18 to 30 and the other aged 80 or older. To track age-related changes in TCR beta repertoire diversity, the study relied on deep sequencing normalized with unique cDNA molecular identifiers. Donors were grouped into four age groups: young (average approximately 15 years), middle-aged (39), aged (62) and long-lived (just over 80). What the research found in general, with its limitations: Compared with the aged group, more naive CD4+ T cells, fewer expanded clones and increased TCR diversity were shown by the long-lived group, suggesting age selection. As age increased, observed TCR beta diversity per million T cells dropped in a roughly linear way, and a significant reduction was already evident by age 40. Conclusive comparison of naive and antigen-experienced compartments was prevented by the profiling of bulk unsorted PBMCs. The percentage of naive T cells measured by flow cytometry correlated strongly with observed TCR beta diversity. Estimates of total diversity from one million sequenced T cells were regarded as lower bounds and underestimates. Because donor CMV infection status was unknown, age-related changes in expanded clonotypes were potentially confounded.

Details on this clonotype: The clone's antigen remains unknown. No much larger clone exists at a distance of one base, and base qualities are not known.

Spanning cysteine to phenylalanine, the CDR3 consists of 16 amino acids. Only the CDR3 portion is preserved as DNA: 48 bases, with reading frame beginning at the first base. From the germline V gene (reference sequence), CDR1 is LGHDT and CDR2 is YNNKEL. V loses 0 bases of germline sequence and J loses 4 bases, and the interval between the two ends is 14 bases. The roughly 39 donors, aged about 6 to 95 years, were systemically healthy Caucasian individuals from Russia. Approximately 9.7 milliliters of peripheral blood were drawn from each donor into EDTA-treated Vacutainer tubes. PBMCs were isolated by Ficoll-Paque density-gradient centrifugation, with at least 6 million obtained per sample. Trizol reagent was used to extract total RNA from the PBMCs, yielding at least 5 micrograms per sample. For every donor, an aliquot of PBMCs went through flow cytometry to measure the percentages of naive CD45RAhigh/CD27high T cells.

Library preparation used 5' RACE. The instrument was an Illumina HiSeq 2500. A second PCR of about 7 to 12 cycles was run with a J-beta primer mix and a sample-barcoded 5' primer. A unique molecular identifier was introduced onto each TCR beta cDNA molecule by a template-switch 5' adaptor carrying 12 random nucleotides. Each sample yielded at least 3 million CDR3-containing paired-end reads. First-strand cDNA was synthesized from all RNA with the Mint cDNA synthesis kit, primed by a TRBC-specific oligonucleotide. Following uracil-DNA glycosylase treatment, all cDNA underwent a first 18-cycle PCR with the universal primers M1SS and BC2_uni_R. The published analysis was carried out like this. Normalization of each sample was performed by random selection of 1 million high-quality reads, each carrying a distinct molecular identifier. Reads sharing molecular identifiers were discarded rather than binned into consensus sequences. MiTCR, with a Q25 quality threshold and the strictest error-elimination algorithm, was used for CDR3 identification, clonotype clustering and error correction. A nonparametric unseen species model using Euler transformation provided a lower-bound estimate of total TCR beta diversity. TCRdb's own reprocessing of the public reads used fastp at Q25 and MiXCR and kept productive beta chains. Entries that share a CDR3 protein sequence are merged under the most common genes and DNA. The V and J calls were determined by TCRdb, not by the authors. This sample lists under 2,000,000 distinct CDR3 sequences; roughly 50% were detected once. Of the sample, less than 2.5% falls within the top ten clones.

This sequence originates from a woman aged 35 to 49 in good health. The sequenced material came from blood. Rearrangement joined TRBV3-1 to TRBJ2-3; the D gene is perhaps TRBD1 or TRBD2, as each covers 6 bases. The CDR3 here reads CASSQDKTRGSDTQYF. The sequenced DNA is TGTGCCAGCAGCCAAGATAAGACTAGGGGGTCAGATACGCAGTATTTT.